Following are 10 T cell receptor beta chains from one sample sequenced in a study of T cell repertoires in cytomegalovirus infection. TCRdb independently ran MiXCR on the reads; one entry per CDR3 protein. The sample carries more than 400,000 distinct CDR3 sequences, 26% recorded once. Sample: PBMCs. The receptors come from a human donor in good health (CMV status not recorded). Some clones in this sample may be carry-over from other donors' samples.

This clonotype was recorded a few times. V and J are TRBV19 and TRBJ1-5, with D possibly matching TRBD1 (5 bases). The CDR3 is made up of 16 amino acids. The V and J ends lost 3 bases and 2 bases respectively, with 14 bases between them. Germline values: CDR1 LNHDA, CDR2 SQIVND (reference sequence). The CDR3 nucleotides read TGTGCCAGTAGTATGAGGCAGGGTCGAGGCAATCAGCCCCAGCATTTT. Its translation is CASSMRQGRGNQPQHF.

The chain links TRBV6-1 to TRBJ1-3; D is unresolved. Trimming removed 8 bases from V and 0 bases from J, with 8 bases in between. The CDR3 sequence is 13 residues long. Germline V gives CDR1 MNHNS, CDR2 SASEGT. The CDR3 DNA is TGTGCCAGCGTGTCCCCCTCTGGAAACACCATATATTTT. Protein: CASVSPSGNTIYF.

This clonotype was counted a few times. This rearrangement joins TRBV7-8 to TRBJ2-7; TRBD2 might be the D (5 bases). V was clipped by 4 bases and J by 2 bases, with 12 bases between them. Germline-derived CDR1 and CDR2 are SGHVS and FQNEAQ. The CDR3 length is 14 residues. The CDR3 DNA is TGTGCCAGCAGCTCACGGAGGACTCCCTACGAGCAGTACGTC. Protein product: CASSSRRTPYEQYV.

The V call is TRBV4-3, the J call TRBJ2-1; 7 positions match TRBD2. The ends lost 4 bases at V and 0 bases at J; junction bases unmatched: 12. The CDR3 is 18 residues long. Germline lookup yields CDR1 LGHNA and CDR2 YSLEER. The CDR3 DNA is TGCGCCAGCAGCCCTAGCCGGGGGGTGATGAGCTCCTACAATGAGCAGTTCTTC. Amino acid sequence: CASSPSRGVMSSYNEQFF.

The rearrangement links TRBV10-3 to TRBJ2-7, with 11 bases aligning to TRBD1. The CDR3 contains 13 residues. CDR1 and CDR2 (germline): ENHRY, SYGVKD. V lost 6 bases and J lost 6; bases outside the gene matches: 4. In DNA, the CDR3 is TGTGCCATCAGCCCGGGACAGGGGGTCGAGCAGTACTTC. It encodes CAISPGQGVEQYF.

V is TRBV11-2 and J is TRBJ2-1; D call uncertain. Germline assignment: CDR1 SGHAT and CDR2 FQNNGV. The CDR3 length is 13 residues. Trimming took off 8 bases at V and 2 bases at J, with 10 bases between the two ends. In DNA, the CDR3 is TGTGCCAGCGGGCTAACCACCTACAATGAGCAGTTCTTC. Its protein is CASGLTTYNEQFF.

This rearrangement joins TRBV6-5 to TRBJ2-3; 8 bases agree with TRBD1. Germline V gene lookup returns CDR1 MNHEY and CDR2 SVGAGI. This CDR3 contains 17 residues. The trim removed 2 bases at V and 10 bases at J, leaving 17 bases unmatched. CDR3 coding DNA: TGTGCCAGCAGTTACCTCGGGGGACAGGCTCAAATGCGGGCGCAGTATTTT. Protein product: CASSYLGGQAQMRAQYF.

This clonotype was seen ten or more times. This chain connects TRBV6-5 to TRBJ1-2, with a tentative D call TRBD1 (5 bases). V was trimmed by 6 bases and J by 8 bases, leaving 16 bases between them. In germline, CDR1 is MNHEY, CDR2 SVGAGI. This CDR3 contains 13 residues. The CDR3 here is CASSQLFREGYTF. CDR3 DNA sequence: TGTGCCAGCAGCCAGCTTTTCAGGGAGGGCTACACCTTC.

V gene TRBV5-6 combines with J gene TRBJ1-6; TRBD1 might be the D (6 bases). The CDR3 is 12 residues long. CDR1 is SGHDT, CDR2 YYEEEE, per germline. Trimming shortened V by 5 bases and J by 13 bases, and 13 bases separated the two germline ends. Here the CDR3 DNA reads TGTGCCAGCAGTGGGGGCGGAGGGCCCCTCCACTTT. It translates to CASSGGGGPLHF.

V and J are TRBV6-5 and TRBJ2-7, with no clear D. Trimming shortened V by 2 bases and J by 5 bases, and 13 bases separated the two germline ends. The CDR3 sequence is 14 residues long. The germline V gene has CDR1 MNHEY and CDR2 SVGAGI. The CDR3 DNA follows: TGTGCCAGCAGTTACCATATCAGTCCCCACGAGCAGTACTTC. It is translated as CASSYHISPHEQYF.